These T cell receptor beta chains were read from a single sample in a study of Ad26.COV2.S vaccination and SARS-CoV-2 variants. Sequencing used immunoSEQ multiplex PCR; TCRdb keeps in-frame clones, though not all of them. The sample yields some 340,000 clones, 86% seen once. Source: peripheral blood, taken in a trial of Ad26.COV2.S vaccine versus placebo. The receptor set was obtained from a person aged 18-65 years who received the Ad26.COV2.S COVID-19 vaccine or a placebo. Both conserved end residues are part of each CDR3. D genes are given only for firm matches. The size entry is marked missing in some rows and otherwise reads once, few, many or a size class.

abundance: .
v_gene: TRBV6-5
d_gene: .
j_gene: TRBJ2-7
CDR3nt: TGTGCCAGCAGTTACTACCCAGACTCCTACGAGCAGTACTTC
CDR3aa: CASSYYPDSYEQYF

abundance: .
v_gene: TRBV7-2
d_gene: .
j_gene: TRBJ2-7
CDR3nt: TGTGCCAGCAGCCTGGGGGCGGGGGAACCCTACGAGCAGTACTTC
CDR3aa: CASSLGAGEPYEQYF

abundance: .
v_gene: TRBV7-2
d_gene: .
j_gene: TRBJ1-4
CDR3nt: TGTGCCAGCAGCCAAACAGGGCCAACTAATGAAAAACTGTTTTTT
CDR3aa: CASSQTGPTNEKLFF

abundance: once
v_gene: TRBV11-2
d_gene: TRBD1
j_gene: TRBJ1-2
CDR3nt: TGTGCCAGCAGCTCCTGGACAGGGGGCTATGGCTACACCTTC
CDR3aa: CASSSWTGGYGYTF

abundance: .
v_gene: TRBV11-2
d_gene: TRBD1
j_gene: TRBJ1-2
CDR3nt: TGTGCCAGCAGCTTAGGTATGGGACAGGGTCGCTATGGCTACACCTTC
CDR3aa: CASSLGMGQGRYGYTF

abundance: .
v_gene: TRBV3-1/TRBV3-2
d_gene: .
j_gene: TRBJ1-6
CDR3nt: TGTGCCAGCAGCCAAGTAGCGCCGCAGAAACCCCTCCACTTT
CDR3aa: CASSQVAPQKPLHF

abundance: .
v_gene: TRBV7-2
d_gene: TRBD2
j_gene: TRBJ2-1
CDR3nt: TGTGCCAGCAGAGAGCGGGGGACTACTTTCAATGAGCAGTTCTTC
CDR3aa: CASRERGTTFNEQFF

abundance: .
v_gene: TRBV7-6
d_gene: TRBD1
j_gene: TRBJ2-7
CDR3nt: TGTGCCAGCAGCCGGACCGGGACAGGGTCCTACGAGCAGTACTTC
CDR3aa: CASSRTGTGSYEQYF

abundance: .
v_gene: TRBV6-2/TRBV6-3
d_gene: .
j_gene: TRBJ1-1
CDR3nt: TGTGCCAGCAGTTACGGGAACTACGACACTGAAGCTTTCTTT
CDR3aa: CASSYGNYDTEAFF

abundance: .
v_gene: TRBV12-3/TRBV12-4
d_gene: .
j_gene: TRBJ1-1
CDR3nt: TGTGCCAGCAGAGTAGGGACCATTGAAGCTTTCTTT
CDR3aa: CASRVGTIEAFF

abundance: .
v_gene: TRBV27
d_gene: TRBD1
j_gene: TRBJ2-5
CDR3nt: TGTGCCAGCAGACAGGGGGCCCAAGAGACCCAGTACTTC
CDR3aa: CASRQGAQETQYF

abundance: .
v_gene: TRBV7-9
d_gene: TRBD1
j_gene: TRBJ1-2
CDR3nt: TGTGCCAGCAGCTTAGAGGGACAGGGATACTATGGCTACACCTTC
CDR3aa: CASSLEGQGYYGYTF

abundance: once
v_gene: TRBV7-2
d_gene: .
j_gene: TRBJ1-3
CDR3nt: TGTGCCAGCAGCACCGGAAACACCATATATTTT
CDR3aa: CASSTGNTIYF

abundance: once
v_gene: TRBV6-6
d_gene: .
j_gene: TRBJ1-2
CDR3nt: TGTGCCAGCAGTGACGCGAGGAGCGACTACACCTTC
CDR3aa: CASSDARSDYTF

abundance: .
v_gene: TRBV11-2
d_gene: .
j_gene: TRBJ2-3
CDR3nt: TGTGCCAGCAGCCCCGCCCGACGGAGCACAGATACGCAGTATTTT
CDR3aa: CASSPARRSTDTQYF

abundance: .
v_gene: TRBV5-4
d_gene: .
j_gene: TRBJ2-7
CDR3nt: TGTGCCAGCAGCTTACTCCCCTCTTCGTCCGAGCAGTACTTC
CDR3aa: CASSLLPSSSEQYF

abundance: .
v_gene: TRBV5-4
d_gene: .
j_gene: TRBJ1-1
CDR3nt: TGTGCCAGCAGCTCCCTAGGCCCTATTACGAACACTGAAGCTTTCTTT
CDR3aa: CASSSLGPITNTEAFF

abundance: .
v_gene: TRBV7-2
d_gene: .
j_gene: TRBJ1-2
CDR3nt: TGTGCCAGCAGTCCCTTTGACGGGGACGCACGCGGCTACACCTTC
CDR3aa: CASSPFDGDARGYTF

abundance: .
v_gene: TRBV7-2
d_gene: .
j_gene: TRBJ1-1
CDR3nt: TGTGCCAGCAGCCGGTGGGATAGGGGGGAAACTGAAGCTTTCTTT
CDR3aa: CASSRWDRGETEAFF

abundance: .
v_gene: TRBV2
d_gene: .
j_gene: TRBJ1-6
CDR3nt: TGTGCCAGCATGGGCCGGAGGAATTCACCCCTCCACTTT
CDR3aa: CASMGRRNSPLHF

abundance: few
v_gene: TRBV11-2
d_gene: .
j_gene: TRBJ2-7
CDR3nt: TGTGCCAGCAGCATCCGAGCCTACGAGCAGTACTTC
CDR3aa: CASSIRAYEQYF

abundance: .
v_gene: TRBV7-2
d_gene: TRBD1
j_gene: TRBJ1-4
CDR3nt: TGTGCCAGCAGCTCGACAGGGGTTAATGAAAAACTGTTTTTT
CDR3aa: CASSSTGVNEKLFF

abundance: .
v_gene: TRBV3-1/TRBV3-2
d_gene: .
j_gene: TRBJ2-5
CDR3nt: TGTGCCAGCAGCCCCCTGGGGGAGACCCAGTACTTC
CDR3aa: CASSPLGETQYF

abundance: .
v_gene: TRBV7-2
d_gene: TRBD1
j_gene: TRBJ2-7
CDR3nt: TGTGCCAGCAGCTTAACCGGGACAGGCCTTTACGAGCAGTACTTC
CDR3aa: CASSLTGTGLYEQYF

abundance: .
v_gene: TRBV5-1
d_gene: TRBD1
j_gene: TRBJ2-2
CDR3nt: TGCGCCAGCAGCGCCGGGACAGGGAACACCGGGGAGCTGTTTTTT
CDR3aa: CASSAGTGNTGELFF

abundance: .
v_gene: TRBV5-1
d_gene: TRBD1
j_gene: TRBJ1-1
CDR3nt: TGCGCCAGCAGCTTGGACGGACAGGGGGCGAACACTGAAGCTTTCTTT
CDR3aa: CASSLDGQGANTEAFF

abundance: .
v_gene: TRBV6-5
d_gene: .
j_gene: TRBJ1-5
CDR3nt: TGTGCCAGCAAGGCACAGGGCTTCAATCAGCCCCAGCATTTT
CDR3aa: CASKAQGFNQPQHF

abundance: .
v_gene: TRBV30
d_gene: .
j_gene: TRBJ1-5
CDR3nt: TGTGCCTGGAGTGTGGGCAATCAGCCCCAGCATTTT
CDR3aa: CAWSVGNQPQHF

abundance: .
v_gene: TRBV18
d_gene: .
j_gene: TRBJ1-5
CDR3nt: TGTGCCAGCTCCCGCGAGTTATCGGGGGGCGGCAATCAGCCCCAGCATTTT
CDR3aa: CASSRELSGGGNQPQHF

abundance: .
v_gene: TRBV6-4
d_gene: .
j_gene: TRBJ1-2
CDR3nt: TGTGCCAGCAGGCGGGACAAAGGGATGGGGGGCTACACCTTC
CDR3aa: CASRRDKGMGGYTF

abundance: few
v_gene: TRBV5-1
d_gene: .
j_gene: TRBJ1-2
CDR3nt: TGCGCCAGCAGCTTGGAAGGGCTTGGGGGCTACACCTTC
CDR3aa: CASSLEGLGGYTF

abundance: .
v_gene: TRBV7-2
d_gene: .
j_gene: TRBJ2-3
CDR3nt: TGTGCCAGCAGCTTAGCGTCGGGGAAAAGCACAGATACGCAGTATTTT
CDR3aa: CASSLASGKSTDTQYF

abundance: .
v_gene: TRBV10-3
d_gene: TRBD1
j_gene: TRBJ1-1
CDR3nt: TGTGCCATCAGTGAGTCGGCAACAGGGGGCATGTTCGCGAACACTGAAGCTTTCTTT
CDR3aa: CAISESATGGMFANTEAFF

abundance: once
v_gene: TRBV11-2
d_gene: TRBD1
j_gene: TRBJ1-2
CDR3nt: TGTGCCAGCAGCTTAGTTCGGGACAGGGTCCCTAACTATGGCTACACCTTC
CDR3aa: CASSLVRDRVPNYGYTF

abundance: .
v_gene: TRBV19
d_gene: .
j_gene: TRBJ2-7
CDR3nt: TGTGCCAGTAGTCTTACCAGGGGATCCTACGAGCAGTACTTC
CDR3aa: CASSLTRGSYEQYF

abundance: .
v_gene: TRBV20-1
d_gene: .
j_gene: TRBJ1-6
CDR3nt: TGCAGTGCTAGTGAGTGGGGTGGTTCGGGGAAGGCCCTCCACTTT
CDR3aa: CSASEWGGSGKALHF

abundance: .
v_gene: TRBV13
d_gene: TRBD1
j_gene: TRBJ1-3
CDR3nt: TGTGCCAGCAGCTTAGTCCCAGGTGGGACAGTTGGAAACACCATATATTTT
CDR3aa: CASSLVPGGTVGNTIYF

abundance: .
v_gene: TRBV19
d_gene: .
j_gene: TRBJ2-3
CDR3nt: TGTGCCAGTAGTAATGCTGCCGGCCTGGGGGGTTCGGATACGCAGTATTTT
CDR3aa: CASSNAAGLGGSDTQYF

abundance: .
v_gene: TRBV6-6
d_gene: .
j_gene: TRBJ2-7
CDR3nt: TGTGCCAGCAGTTATAGGGGGTCCTACGAGCAGTACTTC
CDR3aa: CASSYRGSYEQYF

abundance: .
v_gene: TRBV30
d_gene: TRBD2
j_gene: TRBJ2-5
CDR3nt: TGTGCCTGGGGTGGCGGGGGGGGAGAGACCCAGTACTTC
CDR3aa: CAWGGGGGETQYF

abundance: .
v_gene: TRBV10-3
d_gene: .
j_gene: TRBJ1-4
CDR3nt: TGTGCCATCAGTGATTCTACCCAGGCGGGGGGTGAAAAACTGTTTTTT
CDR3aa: CAISDSTQAGGEKLFF

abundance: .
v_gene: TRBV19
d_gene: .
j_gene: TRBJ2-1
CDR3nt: TGTGCCAGTAGCCTACAGGTCACCTACAATGAGCAGTTCTTC
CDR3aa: CASSLQVTYNEQFF

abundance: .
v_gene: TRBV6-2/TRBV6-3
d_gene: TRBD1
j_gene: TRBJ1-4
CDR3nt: TGTGCCAGCAGTCAACCGACAGGGGGTGCAACTAATGAAAAACTGTTTTTT
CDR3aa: CASSQPTGGATNEKLFF

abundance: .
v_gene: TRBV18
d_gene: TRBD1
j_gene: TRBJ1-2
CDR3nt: TGTGCCAGCTCACCACGGGCGGAGGGGGCGAATGGCTACACCTTC
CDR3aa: CASSPRAEGANGYTF

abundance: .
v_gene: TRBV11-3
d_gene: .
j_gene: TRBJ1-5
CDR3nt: TGTGCCAGCAGCTTCATGACAGGAGATCAGCCCCAGCATTTT
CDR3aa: CASSFMTGDQPQHF

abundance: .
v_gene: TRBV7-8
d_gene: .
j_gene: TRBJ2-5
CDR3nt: TGTGCCAGCAGCTTAGCCCTACCGGACACCCTAAGGGGGACCCAGTACTTC
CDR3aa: CASSLALPDTLRGTQYF